This record covers a single T cell receptor (beta chain). The antigen is unknown. Only in-frame clones appear in the TCRdb table, and some are missing; sequencing was by immunoSEQ multiplex PCR. Of roughly 700,000 clones listed, around 67% were seen once; the top ten hold approximately 1.8%. This sample is drawn from a study of shared clonotypes between healthy human individuals. Findings and caveats of the study: Clonotype sharing among donors, it was expected, would be affected by sequencing depth.

Material for sequencing was memory CD4+ T cells sorted from blood. Regarding subset: CD45RA-negative fraction. This TCR came from a woman in her 30s in good health.

This CDR3 is CAISRGRLMWRKYGYTF. Written as DNA, the CDR3 is TGTGCCATCAGTAGAGGACGGCTTATGTGGAGGAAGTATGGCTACACCTTC. The genes are TRBV10-3 and TRBJ1-2; D not certain. The CDR3 has 17 amino acids. The ends were cut back, 5 bases at V and 5 bases at J, with 24 bases in the middle. Germline CDR1 and CDR2: ENHRY and SYGVKD.